One and the same sample provided the 10 T cell receptor beta chains below, sequenced in a study of blood T cell repertoires in COVID-19 (dated by TCRdb to about 2020). Library construction relied on the immunoSEQ multiplex PCR assay. TCRdb took this table from immuneACCESS and kept in-frame rearrangements with V and J called. Such tables lack part of the clones; where checked against another copy, unresolved V genes explain under half of the gap, and the rest is unexplained. The sample contains 95,000 to 100,000 clones, 85% of them found a single time. About 1.8% of the sample comes from the top ten. The sequenced sample consisted of peripheral blood. The receptors come from a woman between 65 and 79 years old with active or convalescent COVID-19.

This sequence joins TRBV9 and TRBJ2-5, with no clear D. This CDR3 comprises 15 residues. Trimming removed 1 base at V and 4 bases at J, with 14 bases between. Germline loops: CDR1 SGDLS, CDR2 YYNGEE. In DNA form, the CDR3 reads TGTGCCAGCAGCGTATCTGCGACTCCCCTAGAGACCCAGTACTTC. Residues: CASSVSATPLETQYF.

This chain joins TRBV5-8 and TRBJ1-3; D remains ambiguous. Trimming left V 7 bases short and J 5 bases short, with 4 bases between. The CDR3 loop spans 10 amino acids. Germline CDR1 SGHTS, CDR2 YDEGEE. For the CDR3, the DNA is TGTGCCAGCCTTAGAAACACCATATATTTT. Residues: CASLRNTIYF.

The V and J genes are TRBV19 and TRBJ2-2, with 9 bases matching TRBD2. This CDR3 is 15 amino acids long. Per the germline V gene, CDR1 is LNHDA and CDR2 is SQIVND (reference sequence). V gave up 6 bases and J gave up 8 bases; unmatched junction bases: 10. The CDR3 coding sequence is TGTGCCAGTAGCTCCACCCCCGGACTAGCGGGGGAGCTGTTTTTT. The encoded protein is CASSSTPGLAGELFF.

The CDR3 region has the DNA TGTGCCAGTAGTCAAAAAAACAGGTTCTCTGGAAACACCATATATTTT. It codes for CASSQKNRFSGNTIYF. The chain is built from TRBV19 and TRBJ1-3; D may be TRBD1 (5 bases). The CDR3 length is 16 residues. V was cut by 5 bases and J by 0 bases, with 14 bases left in between. Per germline, CDR1 LNHDA and CDR2 SQIVND (reference sequence).

The rearrangement uses TRBV29-1 and TRBJ2-1, with a weak D call TRBD2 (6 bases). V lost 7 bases, J lost 11 bases, and 15 bases lay in between. CDR1 and CDR2 (germline): SQVTM, ANQGSEA. There are 11 residues in the CDR3. The chain's CDR3 is CSGGSGTQQFF. For the CDR3, the DNA is TGCAGCGGAGGGTCCGGGACTCAGCAGTTCTTC.

V usage is TRBV3-1 (or the pseudogene TRBV3-2) and J usage is TRBJ1-3; D possibly corresponds to TRBD1 (6 bases). The germline gives CDR1 LGHDT, CDR2 YNNKEL (reference sequence). CDR3 length: 15 amino acids. V lost 6 bases and J lost 0, with 12 bases in between. CDR3 DNA: TGTGCCAGCAGTCCTAGACAGGTCTCTGGAAACACCATATATTTT. The encoded protein is CASSPRQVSGNTIYF.

This clone has only a few counts. This chain joins TRBV10-3 and TRBJ2-3, with 8 bases identical to TRBD2. Germline CDR1 and CDR2: ENHRY and SYGVKD. Trimming cost V 2 bases and J 2 bases; bases outside gene matches: 3. The CDR3 length is 15 residues. CDR3 loop: CAISESGGPTDTQYF. The DNA for the CDR3 is TGTGCCATCAGTGAGAGCGGGGGACCCACAGATACGCAGTATTTT.

V is TRBV10-3 and J is TRBJ1-5; D is undetermined. The CDR3 is 11 amino acids. Germline CDR1 and CDR2: ENHRY and SYGVKD. Trimming took off 10 bases at V and 3 bases at J, with 7 bases between the two ends. CDR3 coding DNA: TGTGCCACCGGGGTCAATCAGCCCCAGCATTTT. Its protein is CATGVNQPQHF.

This sequence joins TRBV28 and TRBJ1-2; tentative D call: TRBD1 (5 bases). CDR1 is MDHEN and CDR2 is SYDVKM in the germline V gene. V was cut by 6 bases and J by 3 bases, with 20 bases left in between. The CDR3 length is 16 residues. The CDR3 coding sequence is TGTGCCAGCAGCCCTTCTCCAGGGAAGCAGGACTATGGCTACACCTTC. This sequence encodes CASSPSPGKQDYGYTF.

The chain couples TRBV5-6 to TRBJ2-2, with 12 bases aligning to TRBD1. Germline CDR1 reads SGHDT; CDR2 reads YYEEEE. The CDR3 is 15 residues long. The J segment lost 4 bases and the V segment lost 3 bases, leaving 1 base of the junction unmatched. CDR3 sequence: CASSWDRGRTGELFF. The CDR3 coding sequence is TGTGCCAGCAGCTGGGACAGGGGGCGCACCGGGGAGCTGTTTTTT.